In its sample, the clone carrying this T cell receptor beta chain was seen a few times. The antigen remains unidentified. The data stem from a study of regulatory T cells in long-lasting Graves disease. Overall study: More than 5 years of antithyroid drugs with positive TSH receptor antibodies defined persistent Graves' disease. Notes on the study in general: The persistent group shared around 2,600 public clonotypes, more than the 966 shared by new patients.

In building TCR beta libraries, iRepertoire HTBI primers were used together with Arm-PCR of CDR3 regions. Via MiXCR, TCRdb re-called the multiplex PCR reads, giving one row per CDR3 protein. The sample comprises 400,000 to 500,000 distinct CDR3 sequences, 21% of which are singletons, and roughly an eighth rests with the top ten. Time point defined: persistent/refractory GD, antithyroid drugs over 5 years with positive TRAb. Following extraction of RNA from PBMCs, that RNA was used to make the TCR library. CDR1 is SNHLY and CDR2 is FYNNEI in the germline V gene. With 3 bases removed from V and 16 bases from J, the gap between germline ends came to 19 bases. The CDR3 is 13 amino acids.

The sequencing here drew on peripheral blood mononuclear cells (PBMCs), taken when the disease was refractory, from a patient treated with antithyroid drugs. The clonotype was recovered from a female donor with Graves disease. V usage is TRBV2 and J usage is TRBJ2-4, with D perhaps TRBD2 (5 bases). CDR3 amino acids: CASSDRTPKRVYF. In DNA form, the CDR3 reads TGTGCCAGCAGTGATAGGACTCCCAAAAGAGTCTACTTC. The full variable domain, in which reference TRBV2 and TRBJ2-4 provide the parts outside the CDR3, is EPEVTQTPSHQVTQMGQEVILRCVPISNHLYFYWYRQILGQKVEFLVSFYNNEISEKSEIFDDQFSVERPDGSNFTLKIRSTKLEDSAMYFCASSDRTPKRVYFGAGTRLSVL.